Below are 25 T cell receptor beta chains sequenced from a single sample in a study of a mutant IDH1 vaccine in newly diagnosed glioma. Time point noted: week 47, end of study. Doses of 300 ug of mutant IDH1 20-mer peptide were given with topical imiquimod. These receptors' antigens are unknown. The data were produced by immunoSEQ multiplex PCR, yet TCRdb's version contains in-frame clones alone and is incomplete. This table holds tens of thousands of clones, less than 90% found once. The material was PBMCs, obtained from a glioma patient whose treatment included an IDH1 peptide vaccine. All receptors derive from a woman aged 50 to 60 with glioma.

This rearrangement joins TRBV11-3 to TRBJ2-1, with D possibly TRBD2 on 7 matching bases. Germline lookup yields CDR1 SGHNT and CDR2 YENEEA. The V end lost 5 bases, the J end lost 8 bases, and 13 bases lay between the germline ends. This CDR3 is 13 amino acids long. The CDR3, as DNA: TGTGCCAGCAGCGGGGGGGCCTCGGATGAGCAGTTCTTC. It codes for CASSGGASDEQFF.

V is TRBV6-1 and J is TRBJ1-5, with a possible D match to TRBD1 (5 bases). CDR1 and CDR2 (germline): MNHNS, SASEGT. Trimming removed 5 bases at V and 5 bases at J, with 13 bases between. CDR3 length equals 14 residues. CDR3 amino acids: CASSPVGADQPQHF. CDR3 in DNA: TGTGCCAGCAGTCCAGTAGGGGCAGATCAGCCCCAGCATTTT.

The J gene is TRBJ2-7, the V gene TRBV9, with D hard to call. V was shortened by 2 bases and J by 5 bases, with 8 bases between the two germline ends. The CDR3 runs to 12 residues. Germline loops: CDR1 SGDLS, CDR2 YYNGEE. CDR3 bases: TGTGCCAGCAGCGTCTCGCAACACGAGCAGTACTTC. It translates to CASSVSQHEQYF.

The chain combines TRBV7-2 with TRBJ2-1; TRBD2 agrees at 8 bases. In germline, CDR1 is SGHTA, CDR2 FQGNSA. With V trimmed by 4 bases and J by 10 bases, 9 bases remained unmatched. The CDR3 has 14 residues. CDR3 amino acids: CASSSLIAGREQFF. DNA of the CDR3: TGTGCCAGCAGCTCACTTATAGCGGGGAGGGAGCAGTTCTTC. Drawing the rest from reference TRBV7-2 and TRBJ2-1, the complete variable domain is GAGVSQSPSNKVTEKGKDVELRCDPISGHTALYWYRQSLGQGLEFLIYFQGNSAPDKSGLPSDRFSAERTGGSVSTLTIQRTQQEDSAVYLCASSSLIAGREQFFGPGTRLTVL.

The chain has TRBV11-2 and TRBJ1-3; D call uncertain. Trimming took off 2 bases at V and 6 bases at J, with 8 bases between the two ends. The CDR3 is 13 residues long. CDR1 and CDR2 (germline): SGHAT, FQNNGV. The CDR3 DNA reads TGTGCCAGCAGCTTATGGCGGGTAAACACCATATATTTT. It yields the protein CASSLWRVNTIYF. The whole variable domain, remainder taken from reference TRBV11-2 and TRBJ1-3, is EAGVAQSPRYKIIEKRQSVAFWCNPISGHATLYWYQQILGQGPKLLIQFQNNGVVDDSQLPKDRFSAERLKGVDSTLKIQPAKLEDSAVYLCASSLWRVNTIYFGEGSWLTVV.

The chain couples TRBV19 to TRBJ2-2; perhaps TRBD2 as D (6 bases). The CDR3 spans 17 residues. From germline, CDR1 is LNHDA and CDR2 SQIVND (reference sequence). Trimming cost V 5 bases and J 1 base, with 17 bases left between them. DNA for the CDR3: TGTGCCAGTAGTCCTAATTGGGGAGGCTTGAACACCGGGGAGCTGTTTTTT. It codes for CASSPNWGGLNTGELFF.

A few counts support this clone. The rearrangement uses TRBV6-6 and TRBJ1-2; a weak D match, TRBD1 (6 bases). Trimming removed 8 bases at V and 1 base at J, with 11 bases between. Germline lookup yields CDR1 MNHNY and CDR2 SVGAGI (reference sequence). The CDR3 sequence is 13 residues long. CDR3 DNA: TGTGCCAGCGGCAGGGGCGATAACTATGGCTACACCTTC. This gives the protein CASGRGDNYGYTF.

The V and J genes are TRBV29-1 and TRBJ2-1, with 7 bases that match TRBD1. V shed 1 base, J shed 6 bases, and the junction held 15 bases outside the gene matches. CDR1 is SQVTM and CDR2 is ANQGSEA in the germline V gene. The CDR3 consists of 17 residues. CDR3 sequence reads: CSVEAYRTGVPVNEQFF. CDR3 sequence (DNA): TGCAGCGTTGAAGCGTATCGTACAGGGGTGCCGGTCAATGAGCAGTTCTTC.

The table lists this clone with a count of one. The chain carries TRBV9 and TRBJ2-7; TRBD1 matches at 11 bases. The CDR3 covers 15 residues. J was trimmed by 7 bases and V by 3 bases; bases with no gene match: 9. Germline-derived CDR1 and CDR2 are SGDLS and YYNGEE. DNA for the CDR3: TGTGCCAGCAGCGGTATAGGACAGGGGGCGGGTGAGCAGTACTTC. The encoded protein is CASSGIGQGAGEQYF.

V and J are TRBV7-2 and TRBJ1-4, with D possibly being TRBD1 (5 bases). Trimming took 1 base from V and 7 from J, leaving 10 bases between them. Per germline, CDR1 SGHTA and CDR2 FQGNSA. CDR3 size: 14 residues. CDR3 protein: CASSLVLGGEKLFF. The CDR3 DNA reads as TGTGCCAGCAGCTTAGTGCTGGGGGGTGAAAAACTGTTTTTT. The whole variable domain, filled in from reference TRBV7-2 and TRBJ1-4, reads GAGVSQSPSNKVTEKGKDVELRCDPISGHTALYWYRQSLGQGLEFLIYFQGNSAPDKSGLPSDRFSAERTGGSVSTLTIQRTQQEDSAVYLCASSLVLGGEKLFFGSGTQLSVL.

The rearrangement links TRBV7-9 to TRBJ1-6, with 9 bases that match TRBD1. V dropped 3 bases and J dropped 7; count of bases not matched to a gene: 1. Germline V CDR1 and CDR2: SEHNR, FQNEAQ (reference sequence). CDR3 size: 14 residues. The CDR3, as DNA: TGTGCCAGCAGCTTTGGGACAGGGAATTCACCCCTCCACTTT. As protein: CASSFGTGNSPLHF.

The rearrangement links TRBV5-6 to TRBJ2-7, with D perhaps matching TRBD1 or TRBD2 (6 bases each). V lost 0 bases and J 8 bases, leaving 9 bases between the germline ends. This CDR3 contains 12 residues. Germline V gene lookup returns CDR1 SGHDT and CDR2 YYEEEE. The CDR3 loop reads CASSLAGAQQYF. The CDR3 coding sequence is TGTGCCAGCAGCTTGGCGGGGGCTCAGCAGTACTTC.

The chain recombines TRBV9 with TRBJ2-1, with D possibly called TRBD1 or TRBD2 (6 bases each). V shed 0 bases and J shed 7 bases, with 14 bases lying between them. Germline values: CDR1 SGDLS, CDR2 YYNGEE. There are 15 residues in the CDR3. The CDR3 nucleotides are TGTGCCAGCAGCGTAGAGGGGGGTTCTTGGAATGAGCAGTTCTTC. Translating gives CASSVEGGSWNEQFF. Together with reference TRBV9 and TRBJ2-1, the CDR3 gives the full variable domain: DSGVTQTPKHLITATGQRVTLRCSPRSGDLSVYWYQQSLDQGLQFLIQYYNGEERAKGNILERFSAQQFPDLHSELNLSSLELGDSALYFCASSVEGGSWNEQFFGPGTRLTVL.

This sequence joins TRBV9 and TRBJ2-7, with a tentative D call TRBD2 (6 bases). Germline CDR1 and CDR2: SGDLS and YYNGEE. V was clipped by 0 bases and J by 2 bases, with 9 bases between them. The CDR3 has 14 amino acids. CDR3 sequence (DNA): TGTGCCAGCAGCGTAGACGGGGAGGCCTACGAGCAGTACTTC. This codes for CASSVDGEAYEQYF.

The chain has TRBV27 and TRBJ1-2, with 7 positions matching TRBD1. The CDR3 runs 12 residues. The J segment lost 4 bases and the V segment lost 6 bases, leaving 2 bases of the junction unmatched. Looked up from germline, CDR1 is MNHEY and CDR2 is SMNVEV (reference sequence). CDR3 in amino acids: CASRTGTYGYTF. CDR3 nucleotide sequence: TGTGCCAGCAGGACAGGGACCTATGGCTACACCTTC.

This chain joins TRBV5-4 and TRBJ1-1, with D unclear. The CDR3 spans 11 residues. CDR1 and CDR2 from the germline V gene are SGHNT and YYREEE (reference sequence). Trimming shortened V by 7 bases and J by 6 bases, and 10 bases separated the two germline ends. The CDR3 nucleotides are TGTGCCAGCGGATCAGAGGCTGAAGCTTTCTTT. Translated: CASGSEAEAFF.

CDR3: CASSEGRSQANQPQHF. CDR3 sequence (DNA): TGTGCCAGCAGTGAAGGTCGCAGCCAAGCCAATCAGCCCCAGCATTTT. The chain employs TRBV6-1 and TRBJ1-5; unclear D gene. Trimming pared 1 base from V and 3 bases from J, leaving 13 bases between. Germline values: CDR1 MNHNS, CDR2 SASEGT. This CDR3 comprises 16 residues.

J is TRBJ1-5 and V is TRBV12-1. TRBV12-1 is a documented pseudogene. This CDR3 contains 15 residues. The CDR3 DNA reads as TGTGCCAGCCGCCCCCATCGCAAGGGCAATCAGCCCCAGCATTTT. Amino acids: CASRPHRKGNQPQHF.

The rearrangement links TRBV15 to TRBJ1-3; D may be TRBD1 (5 bases). The germline V gene encodes CDR1 LNHNV and CDR2 YYDKDF (reference sequence). This CDR3 is 14 amino acids long. The germline V and J ends were trimmed by 5 bases and 0 bases, with 8 bases remaining between them. Here the CDR3 DNA reads TGTGCCACCAGCTCAGGGAGCTCTGGAAACACCATATATTTT. Translation gives CATSSGSSGNTIYF.

This clone is termed medium-sized (0.01 to 0.1%). The chain combines TRBV7-2 with TRBJ1-5; 9 positions agree with TRBD1. Germline V lookup: CDR1 SGHTA, CDR2 FQGNSA. The CDR3 is made up of 15 amino acids. J lost 5 bases, V lost 5 bases, and 7 bases had no gene match. CDR3 DNA: TGTGCCAGCAGCCATCCGGGACAGGGAGATCAGCCCCAGCATTTT. It specifies CASSHPGQGDQPQHF.

The chain is built from TRBV5-1 and TRBJ2-5; possibly TRBD1 or TRBD2 for D (5 bases each). The CDR3 consists of 16 residues. Trimming pared 4 bases from V and 2 bases from J, leaving 18 bases between. CDR1 and CDR2 from the germline V gene are SGHRS and YFSETQ. The CDR3 DNA reads TGCGCCAGCAGCCCCACAGGACCCCGGGGACAAGAGACCCAGTACTTC. It is translated as CASSPTGPRGQETQYF.

This chain connects TRBV29-1 to TRBJ2-3; D call uncertain. CDR3 length: 11 amino acids. V was shortened by 4 bases and J by 2 bases, with 4 bases between the two germline ends. Germline-derived CDR1 and CDR2 are SQVTM and ANQGSEA. The CDR3 protein is CSVVATDTQYF. The DNA of the CDR3 is TGCAGCGTTGTAGCCACAGATACGCAGTATTTT.

This chain uses TRBV7-6 with TRBJ2-1; tentative D call: TRBD1 (7 bases). The germline V gene encodes CDR1 SGHVS and CDR2 FNYEAQ. V was shortened by 1 base and J by 7 bases, with 14 bases between the two germline ends. The CDR3 length is 15 residues. The CDR3: CASSLGSTGRNEQFF. DNA of the CDR3: TGTGCCAGCAGCTTAGGATCGACAGGGAGGAATGAGCAGTTCTTC.

The chain carries TRBV6-6 and TRBJ2-3; D is perhaps TRBD2 (6 bases). This CDR3 has 14 residues. Trimming pared 5 bases from V and 0 bases from J, leaving 9 bases between. Germline lookup yields CDR1 MNHNY and CDR2 SVGAGI (reference sequence). For the CDR3, the DNA is TGTGCCAGCAGTCAACGGGGGAGCACAGATACGCAGTATTTT. It translates to CASSQRGSTDTQYF.

The J gene is TRBJ2-2, the V gene TRBV6-6, with D perhaps given as TRBD1 or TRBD2 (5 bases each). The germline CDR1 and CDR2 sequences are MNHNY and SVGAGI (reference sequence). CDR3 length equals 15 residues. V lost 2 bases to trimming and J lost 3 bases, with 10 bases between them. CDR3 amino acids: CASSYARDHTGELFF. Written as DNA, the CDR3 is TGTGCCAGCAGTTACGCCCGGGACCACACCGGGGAGCTGTTTTTT.